The 11 T cell receptor beta chains below come from one sample, sequenced in a study of T cells in Graves' hyperthyroidism and ophthalmopathy. Researchers amplified the TCR beta CDR3 regions from RNA transcripts. When the TCR CDR3 underwent first-round RT-PCR, the HTBI primer set was used. From the multiplex PCR reads, TCRdb called clonotypes with MiXCR, one entry per CDR3 protein. Of about 510,000 distinct CDR3 sequences detected, 11% to 15% appear once; the ten largest clones hold about 15%. The sample taken for sequencing was blood. These receptors all come from a woman aged 40 to 50 with Graves' hyperthyroidism.

This clonotype was counted a few times. The chain links TRBV24-1 to TRBJ2-2, with a weak D call TRBD2 (7 bases). Trimming took off 4 bases at V and 4 bases at J, with 15 bases between the two ends. Per the germline V gene, CDR1 is KGHDR and CDR2 is SFDVKD. The CDR3 is made up of 16 amino acids. CDR3 DNA: TGTGCCACCAGTGACCTGAGGGGGGGGCGCACCGGGGAGCTGTTTTTT. This translates into CATSDLRGGRTGELFF.

This clonotype has ten or more counts. The chain links TRBV3-1 to TRBJ2-3; TRBD2 matches at 10 bases. The germline CDR1 and CDR2 sequences are LGHDT and YNNKEL (reference sequence). The V and J ends lost 5 bases and 0 bases, in that order; junction bases with no gene match: 8. CDR3 length: 17 residues. The CDR3 loop reads CASSAGLASTSTDTQYF. DNA for the CDR3: TGTGCCAGCAGCGCGGGACTAGCGTCTACTAGCACAGATACGCAGTATTTT.

The sample holds many counts of this clonotype. V and J are TRBV29-1 and TRBJ2-1, with D possibly TRBD2 on 6 matching bases. Germline V gene data show CDR1 as SQVTM and CDR2 as ANQGSEA. V shed 3 bases and J shed 6 bases, with 15 bases lying between them. CDR3 size: 14 residues. The CDR3 DNA reads TGCAGCGTTGAGACCGGGACTCCTGGCAATGAGCAGTTCTTC. Its protein is CSVETGTPGNEQFF.

Ten or more counts support this clonotype. The CDR3 region is CASSSLFPNEQFF. The DNA for the CDR3 is TGTGCCAGCAGTAGTTTATTTCCCAATGAGCAGTTCTTC. The chain employs TRBV2 and TRBJ2-1; D is unclear. CDR1 and CDR2 from the germline V gene are SNHLY and FYNNEI. The V and J ends lost 5 bases and 6 bases respectively, with 11 bases between them. This CDR3 has 13 residues.

This clonotype has more than one count but fewer than ten. V and J are TRBV12-3 or TRBV12-4 and TRBJ1-3; possible D gene TRBD1, 6 bases. This CDR3 is built from 12 residues. V was shortened by 4 bases and J by 10 bases, with 11 bases between the two germline ends. As DNA, the CDR3 is TGTGCCAGCAGTTCCCGACAGGAGACCATATATTTT. It specifies CASSSRQETIYF.

This clonotype appeared many times. The chain combines TRBV7-2 with TRBJ1-1; D unclear. CDR3 length: 14 amino acids. CDR1 SGHTA and CDR2 FQGNSA come from the germline V gene. Between the trimmed V and J ends, which lost 6 bases and 5 bases, there was a span of 16 bases. The CDR3 DNA sequence: TGTGCCAGCAGTGGTATAGGAGAGGAGACTGAAGCTTTCTTT. It specifies CASSGIGEETEAFF. Full variable domain (rest looked up from reference TRBV7-2 and TRBJ1-1): GAGVSQSPSNKVTEKGKDVELRCDPISGHTALYWYRQSLGQGLEFLIYFQGNSAPDKSGLPSDRFSAERTGGSVSTLTIQRTQQEDSAVYLCASSGIGEETEAFFGQGTRLTVV.

The J gene is TRBJ2-2, the V gene TRBV28, with TRBD2 matching 8 bases. The germline gives CDR1 MDHEN, CDR2 SYDVKM. The CDR3 contains 18 residues. With 2 bases clipped from V and 0 bases from J, the junction kept 8 bases outside the gene matches. CDR3 nucleotides: TGTGCCAGCAGTTTAGAGTTAACTAGCGGAACGAACACCGGGGAGCTGTTTTTT. Protein product: CASSLELTSGTNTGELFF.

This clonotype showed up many times. This chain uses TRBV6-2 or TRBV6-3 with TRBJ2-1, with D possibly TRBD1 on 6 matching bases. Germline V lookup: CDR1 MNHEY, CDR2 SVGEGT. The CDR3 runs 11 residues. The germline V and J ends were trimmed by 6 bases and 9 bases, with 9 bases remaining between them. CDR3: CASSLGAEQFF. The CDR3 DNA follows: TGTGCCAGCAGCCTGGGGGCTGAGCAGTTCTTC.

This clonotype was counted a single time. The chain recombines TRBV12-3 or TRBV12-4 with TRBJ1-3; a weak D match, TRBD1 (6 bases). This CDR3 spans 15 amino acids. Trimming removed 2 bases at V and 2 bases at J, with 10 bases between. Here the CDR3 DNA reads TGTGCCAGCAGTTTAAGCAGGGGAGCTGGAAACACCATATATTTT. Protein product: CASSLSRGAGNTIYF.

This clonotype has a count of ten or more. This sequence joins TRBV28 and TRBJ2-5; TRBD2 aligns across 14 bases. Trimming cost V 7 bases and J 5 bases; bases outside gene matches: 12. CDR1 is MDHEN and CDR2 is SYDVKM in the germline V gene. The CDR3 totals 17 residues. The CDR3 loop is CASIAGLAGATGETQYF. In DNA, the CDR3 is TGTGCCAGCATCGCGGGACTAGCGGGAGCCACGGGGGAGACCCAGTACTTC.

The CDR3 here is CASNLLGGLSGETQYF. The CDR3 DNA reads TGTGCCAGCAACCTATTGGGGGGACTTTCGGGGGAGACCCAGTACTTC. This sequence joins TRBV7-2 and TRBJ2-5; D possibly corresponds to TRBD2 (6 bases). This CDR3 contains 16 residues. V lost 7 bases and J 5 bases, leaving 23 bases between the germline ends. Germline assignment: CDR1 SGHTA and CDR2 FQGNSA.